Following are 18 T cell receptor beta chains from one sample sequenced in a study of CD8 T cells in ankylosing spondylitis. TCRdb recomputed calls from the 5' RACE reads with MiXCR, one row per CDR3 protein. The data contain about 150,000 distinct CDR3 sequences, 30% to 35% of them singletons. The source material was synovial fluid, either unsorted or a sorted T cell fraction (not recorded which). Receptors originate from a male donor with ankylosing spondylitis.

The chain recombines TRBV6-2 or TRBV6-3 with TRBJ1-5; D unclear. The CDR3 length is 12 residues. V lost 7 bases and J lost 4, with 8 bases in between. Germline CDR1 reads MNHEY; CDR2 reads SVGEGT. For the CDR3, the DNA is TGTGCCAGCACCAGATTGAATCAGCCCCAGCATTTT. Amino acids: CASTRLNQPQHF.

The chain links TRBV7-8 to TRBJ2-3; D unclear. The CDR3 consists of 17 residues. Germline CDR1 reads SGHVS; CDR2 reads FQNEAQ. Trimming cost V 0 bases and J 2 bases, with 15 bases left between them. The DNA for the CDR3 is TGTGCCAGCAGCTTAGCGCGAGCTTGGCGGAACACAGATACGCAGTATTTT. Amino acids: CASSLARAWRNTDTQYF.

The chain uses TRBV7-2 and TRBJ1-2, with D hard to call. V lost 1 base to trimming and J lost 2 bases, with 11 bases between them. This CDR3 is 15 amino acids long. Germline V lookup: CDR1 SGHTA, CDR2 FQGNSA. The CDR3: CASSLGSASNYGYTF. DNA for the CDR3: TGTGCCAGCAGCTTAGGATCAGCTTCCAACTATGGCTACACCTTC.

V and J are TRBV20-1 and TRBJ1-2; the match to TRBD1 covers 9 bases. There are 14 residues in the CDR3. CDR1 is DFQATT and CDR2 is SNEGSKA in the germline V gene (reference sequence). V gave up 6 bases and J gave up 7 bases; unmatched junction bases: 12. CDR3 nucleotides: TGCAGTGCCATATTTACAGGGGGCATTGGTGGCTACACCTTC. Translating it yields CSAIFTGGIGGYTF.

The V gene is TRBV11-2, the J gene TRBJ2-4; 10 nucleotides line up with TRBD2. V lost 5 bases, J lost 0 bases, and 13 bases stayed unmatched. This CDR3 contains 19 residues. Germline V gives CDR1 SGHAT, CDR2 FQNNGV. For the CDR3, the DNA is TGTGCCAGCAGCGAAGGACTAGCGGCCGGAACACTAGCCAAAAACATTCAGTACTTC. Translation gives CASSEGLAAGTLAKNIQYF.

The genes are TRBV12-3 or TRBV12-4 and TRBJ1-6; D gene ambiguous. The CDR3 has 17 amino acids. Trimming removed 3 bases at V and 0 bases at J, with 12 bases between. In DNA form, the CDR3 reads TGTGCCAGCAGTTTCTTCCCCGGCAGCTCCTATAATTCACCCCTCCACTTT. Translation: CASSFFPGSSYNSPLHF.

The chain combines TRBV15 with TRBJ2-1; no definite D call. V lost 1 base and J lost 7, with 17 bases in between. Germline assignment: CDR1 LNHNV and CDR2 YYDKDF (reference sequence). CDR3 length: 16 residues. The CDR3 loop is CATSRVTPIGRNEQFF. The CDR3 coding sequence is TGTGCCACCAGCAGAGTAACCCCCATTGGGCGAAATGAGCAGTTCTTC.

The chain uses TRBV7-9 and TRBJ1-2, with a possible D match to TRBD1 (6 bases). The V end was cut by 4 bases, the J end by 5 bases, with 17 bases between. The CDR3 is 15 amino acids. Germline loops: CDR1 SEHNR, CDR2 FQNEAQ (reference sequence). The DNA of the CDR3 is TGTGCCAGCAGCTCGAGTCGCAGGGGACGGTATGGCTACACCTTC. It codes for CASSSSRRGRYGYTF.

J is TRBJ2-2 and V is TRBV4-2; D gene ambiguous. Germline V gene lookup returns CDR1 LGHNA and CDR2 YNFKEQ. The CDR3 length is 15 residues. The V gene lost 4 bases and the J gene lost 1 base, with 10 bases spanning the gap. The CDR3 reads CASSRYPQNTGELFF. The CDR3 DNA sequence: TGTGCCAGCAGCCGCTATCCGCAGAACACCGGGGAGCTGTTTTTT.

There are a few counts of this clonotype. The rearrangement joins TRBV7-6 to TRBJ2-5, with D perhaps matching TRBD1 (6 bases). The V end was cut by 2 bases, the J end by 2 bases, with 12 bases between. The CDR3 has 15 residues. CDR1 is SGHVS and CDR2 is FNYEAQ in the germline V gene. CDR3 region: CASSLPQGYQETQYF. The CDR3 nucleotides are TGTGCCAGCAGCTTACCTCAGGGGTATCAAGAGACCCAGTACTTC.

This clonotype was counted at least ten times. This chain links TRBV10-3 with TRBJ2-3; a possible D gene is TRBD1 (5 bases). Germline V gives CDR1 ENHRY, CDR2 SYGVKD. The CDR3 extends over 14 amino acids. V lost 4 bases, J lost 5 bases, and 13 bases lay in between. This CDR3 is CAISAARDGDTQYF. Written as DNA, the CDR3 is TGTGCCATCAGTGCGGCCAGGGATGGAGATACGCAGTATTTT.

This clonotype has at least ten counts. The chain couples TRBV12-3 or TRBV12-4 to TRBJ2-1, with 12 bases fitting TRBD2. This CDR3 contains 15 residues. V lost 7 bases, J lost 9 bases, and 10 bases stayed unmatched. CDR3: CASTLAGGQWGEQFF. CDR3 bases: TGTGCCAGCACGCTAGCGGGGGGGCAGTGGGGTGAGCAGTTCTTC.

V is TRBV5-1 and J is TRBJ2-2; D perhaps matches TRBD1 (5 bases). The germline V and J ends were trimmed by 3 bases and 1 base, with 10 bases remaining between them. The V gene's germline CDR1 is SGHRS and CDR2 YFSETQ. The CDR3 runs 15 residues. The CDR3 here is CASSSDIKNTGELFF. CDR3 DNA sequence: TGCGCCAGCAGCTCGGACATAAAGAACACCGGGGAGCTGTTTTTT.

V usage is TRBV12-3 or TRBV12-4 and J usage is TRBJ2-2, with a weak D call TRBD1 (7 bases). This CDR3 region has 17 residues. With 7 bases removed from V and 5 bases from J, the gap between germline ends came to 23 bases. For the CDR3, the DNA is TGTGCCAGCACCTCCTGGACAGGAGGGGGTTGGACCGGGGAGCTGTTTTTT. Its protein is CASTSWTGGGWTGELFF.

This clonotype was found once. The chain couples TRBV7-3 to TRBJ2-3, with 11 bases fitting TRBD2. Germline V lookup: CDR1 SGHTA, CDR2 FQGTGA. After removal of 1 base from V and 0 bases from J, the junction contained 9 bases not matched to a gene. The CDR3 has 19 amino acids. DNA for the CDR3: TGTGCCAGCAGCTTAAAGCCCCGAACTAGCGGGGGAAGCACAGATACGCAGTATTTT. Translating it yields CASSLKPRTSGGSTDTQYF.

V and J are TRBV20-1 and TRBJ2-7, with D unresolved. The germline V and J ends were trimmed by 0 bases and 1 base, with 19 bases remaining between them. Per the germline V gene, CDR1 is DFQATT and CDR2 is SNEGSKA (reference sequence). The CDR3 totals 17 residues. The CDR3 here is CSAREPPSLGRSYEQYF. The CDR3 region has the DNA TGCAGTGCTAGAGAACCCCCCAGCCTCGGACGGTCCTACGAGCAGTACTTC.

The sample holds one count of this clonotype. This chain joins TRBV3-1 and TRBJ2-7; 8 bases align to TRBD2. Germline CDR1 and CDR2: LGHDT and YNNKEL (reference sequence). The CDR3 contains 16 residues. J lost 1 base, V lost 2 bases, and 7 bases had no gene match. The CDR3 DNA reads TGTGCCAGCAGCCAACTTGGGCGGGGGGCGTCCTACGAGCAGTACTTC. Translation: CASSQLGRGASYEQYF.

V and J are TRBV7-2 and TRBJ1-1; D call uncertain. In germline, CDR1 is SGHTA, CDR2 FQGNSA. The CDR3 runs 13 residues. The germline V and J ends were trimmed by 5 bases and 1 base, with 8 bases remaining between them. This CDR3 reads CASSVDGNTEAFF. CDR3 coding DNA: TGTGCCAGCAGCGTGGACGGGAACACTGAAGCTTTCTTT.